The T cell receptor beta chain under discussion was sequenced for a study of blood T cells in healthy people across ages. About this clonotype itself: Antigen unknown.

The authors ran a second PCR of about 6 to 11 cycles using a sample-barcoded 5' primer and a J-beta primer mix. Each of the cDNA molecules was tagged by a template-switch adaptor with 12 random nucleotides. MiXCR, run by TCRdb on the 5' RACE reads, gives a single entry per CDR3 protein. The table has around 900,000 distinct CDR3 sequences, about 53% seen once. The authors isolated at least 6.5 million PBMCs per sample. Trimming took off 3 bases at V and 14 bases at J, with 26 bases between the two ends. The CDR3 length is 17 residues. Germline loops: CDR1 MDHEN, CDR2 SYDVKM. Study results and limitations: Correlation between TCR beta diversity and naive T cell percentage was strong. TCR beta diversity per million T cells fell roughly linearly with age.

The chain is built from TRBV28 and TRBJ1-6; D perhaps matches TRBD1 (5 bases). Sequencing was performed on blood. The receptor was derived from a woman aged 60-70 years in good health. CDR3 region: CASSFPPPGVSRGALHF. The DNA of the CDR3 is TGTGCCAGCAGTTTTCCACCCCCGGGAGTCTCGCGGGGGGCCCTCCACTTT.